This T cell receptor beta chain was identified during a study of shared clonotypes between healthy human individuals. The CDR3 runs 13 residues. V dropped 5 bases and J dropped 5 bases, with 12 bases sitting between them. Germline assignment: CDR1 SGHTA and CDR2 FQGTGA. Study observations and caveats: Owing to a small donor count, the genetic and exposure-history diversity represented was limited.

A note on this clone: Its cognate antigen is unknown.

Here immunoSEQ multiplex PCR was the method, and the copy in TCRdb shows in-frame clones only, minus some. This repertoire shows about 600,000 clones, about 97% found once; its top ten account for about 0.06%. The source material was naive CD4+ T cells sorted from blood. As to subset: CD45RA+ positively selected. The chain combines TRBV7-3 with TRBJ1-1; TRBD1 is a possible D gene (6 bases). This TCR came from a woman in her twenties or thirties in good health. CDR3 nucleotides: TGTGCCAGCAGCCTCAACAGGGAAACTGAAGCTTTCTTT. It codes for CASSLNRETEAFF.